This entry describes one TCR beta chain. This clone came up once. Its antigen is still unknown. The record has no base qualities; no much larger clone is one base away. For the CD8 naive samples, CD45RO-negative cells were positively selected for CCR7, yielding a CD45RA+CCR7+ population from which TemRA cells were excluded. Healthy HIV-negative adults with no recently reported acute infections or vaccinations were included as donors. Every donor was a Caucasian adult living in Nashville, Tennessee, USA. After blood collection by leukapheresis, PBMCs were isolated using Ficoll-Histopaque density gradient centrifugation and then cryopreserved in the vapor phase of liquid nitrogen. Analytical flow cytometry was used to check the purity and quantity of every magnetically sorted T cell population. From each sorted fraction, genomic DNA was isolated and quantified by UV absorbance on a Nanodrop 2000c. Using the deep immunoSEQ assay, TCR CDR3 regions were amplified from genomic DNA by multiplex PCR. For each cell subset, the extracted genomic DNA was distributed evenly across all wells of several immunoSEQ 96-well plates, and each plate served as one replicate. For sorted subsets, roughly 200 ng of genomic DNA, equivalent to 25,000 to 35,000 T cell genomes, went into each replicate PCR. Purified libraries were measured with a Qubit 3.0 fluorometer, size-checked on a Bioanalyzer 2100, and measured again with the KAPA Library Quantification kit. Every immunoSEQ 96-well plate was sequenced on a dedicated single-read 150-cycle Illumina NextSeq 550 flow cell. In the original analysis: The immunoSEQ output contained only junctional sequences without quality scores, so filtering could not match that applied to full-length reads. To assign V/J genes and CDR3, sequences were annotated against IMGT germline references using PyIR, a Python wrapper for IgBLAST v1.9. Reads with weak V/J assignments (E-value above 1e-6), missing CDR3, stop codons, out-of-frame junctions, or ambiguous translated residues were removed. A V3J clonotype was defined by an identical inferred V gene, J gene, and CDR3 amino acid sequence. The percentage overlap between two repertoires was calculated by dividing the number of shared unique clonotypes by the size of the smaller repertoire. RTK rarefaction, the Chao1 estimator, and Recon v2.1 estimates of unobserved clonotypes were used to assess repertoire richness. Generation probabilities for all TCRbeta clonotypes obtained by the gDNA method from four donors were computed using OLGA. TCRdb re-hosts the immuneACCESS table, in-frame sequences only. Its copies lack some clones; in the studies checked, an unresolved V gene accounts for under half of them, and the cause for the rest is not known. The V and J calls and clone size are taken from that table; D and trimming were inferred from the DNA. This sample holds hundreds of thousands of clones; about 91% were observed only once. Of the sample, approximately 25% falls within the top ten clones.

The germline V gene sets CDR1 to SGHAT and CDR2 to FQNNGV. Between the V and J ends, shortened by 2 bases and 8 bases respectively, the junction contains 19 bases. Spanning cysteine to phenylalanine, the CDR3 consists of 16 amino acids. Only the CDR3 portion is preserved as DNA: 48 bases, with reading frame beginning at the first base. The sample originates from a study of shared clonotypes between healthy human individuals (dated by TCRdb to 2018 to 2021). As for the study more broadly: The cohort included three men and a couple of women between 18 and 49 years of age. Leukapheresis yielded between about 0.9 and 8.9 billion PBMCs per donor. Different laboratories and diverse techniques were used to prepare libraries and sequence TCR repertoires, to increase sequencing depth and limit assay-specific biases. The study deeply sequenced blood TCR repertoires of roughly five healthy adults to estimate repertoire size and the extent of clonotype sharing between individuals. For each donor, CD4 naive and CD4 memory were each given three plates, CD8 naive was given two plates, and CD8 memory was given one plate. Study-level results and caveats: Pairwise subsampling indicated that sequencing depth was expected to affect the degree of clonotype sharing among donors. Clonotypes shared by all four sorted-subset donors showed higher generation probabilities than non-shared clonotypes. Sampling was limited to blood, and TCR repertoires in tissue likely differ from TCR repertoires in blood. Because the study included only a small number of donors, the genetic and exposure-history diversity represented was limited. Rarefaction of sorted-subset datasets indicated incomplete sequencing despite the large sequencing depth. Across several donors, approximately 5% of naive CD4, roughly 3.3% of naive CD8, about 2.3% of memory CD4, and over 0.35% of memory CD8 clonotypes were shared. Estimated clonotype richness was generally larger for naive than for memory subsets.

The sequence was obtained from a man aged 30 to 39 in good health. Material for sequencing was naive CD8+ T cells sorted from blood. The cell subset or site label, read with the paper, signifies: CD45RA+CCR7+. The sequence is built from TRBV11-2 and TRBJ2-1; the D segment could be TRBD2, given 6 matching bases. The nucleotide sequence is TGTGCCAGCAGCTTATTGGCGGGAACCGCGGTCGATGAGCAGTTCTTC. It is translated as CASSLLAGTAVDEQFF.